The sequence of this TCR beta chain was determined in a study of T-cell reconstitution after alpha-beta-depleted transplantation in children. V lost 4 bases and J lost 0, with 6 bases in between. The CDR3 totals 13 residues. Germline assignment: CDR1 SNHLY and CDR2 FYNNEI. Construction of the TCRbeta library involved unique molecular identifiers. MiXCR, applied by TCRdb to the PCR reads, yields one record per CDR3 protein. The table records around 200,000 distinct CDR3 sequences, approximately 11% of them present only once. Remarks on this clonotype: Its matching antigen is unknown.

The study, taken as a whole, reports: A year had passed since transplant, and T-cell counts and diversity by then came mostly from newly produced T cells. The high TCRbeta diversity at day 60 in some patients came from surviving recipient T cells and thymic progenitors. The study reportedly traced alpha-beta T cells about two months after transplant to several hundred expanded graft clones.

This receptor was taken from a child under two years old with acute myeloid leukemia, due to receive a stem cell transplant. The sequences come from PBMCs, collected before TCRalphabeta/CD19-depleted stem cell transplant. The V gene is TRBV2, the J gene TRBJ2-5; unclear D gene. This CDR3 is CASSVRYQETQYF. For the CDR3, the DNA is TGTGCCAGCAGTGTCCGATACCAAGAGACCCAGTACTTC.